Listed here are 21 T cell receptor beta chains from one sample, sequenced in a study of blood T cells in healthy people across ages. A second 7 to 11 cycle PCR used barcoded and J-beta primers. From the 5' RACE reads, TCRdb called clonotypes with MiXCR, one entry per CDR3 protein. The sample lists hundreds of thousands of distinct CDR3 sequences, around a fifth occurring once. Sequencing was carried out using blood. These receptors came from a man aged 70-80 years in good health.

Many counts were recorded for this clonotype. The J gene is TRBJ2-6, the V gene TRBV7-2; D may be TRBD1 (6 bases). The V gene's germline CDR1 is SGHTA and CDR2 FQGNSA. This CDR3 has 16 residues. V shed 6 bases and J shed 0 bases, with 12 bases lying between them. CDR3 bases: TGTGCCAGCAGGCAACCAGGGGTCTCTGGGGCCAACGTCCTGACTTTC. Protein sequence: CASRQPGVSGANVLTF.

The table lists this clonotype with a few counts. The CDR3 nucleotides read TGTGCCAGCAGCTTCCGCCCACAGGGGATCCACGAGCAGTACTTC. This translates into CASSFRPQGIHEQYF. J is TRBJ2-7 and V is TRBV7-2; TRBD1 matches 7 bases. Germline CDR1 and CDR2: SGHTA and FQGNSA. The V segment lost 3 bases and the J segment 5 bases; nucleotides outside the gene matches: 10. CDR3 length equals 15 residues.

In regard to this clonotype: One end of the junction is discordant with germline, which a read error may explain. This sequence joins TRBV25-1 and TRBJ2-7, with TRBD2 matching over 11 bases. The CDR3 contains 16 residues. CDR1 and CDR2 (germline): MGHDK, SYGVNS. CDR3 DNA sequence: TGTGCCAGCAGTGACGAAAGACTAGCGGGGTCCTACGAGCAGCACTTC. Encoded protein: CASSDERLAGSYEQHF.

This clonotype appeared a few times. The V and J genes are TRBV28 and TRBJ2-4, with D uncertain. The length of the CDR3 is 15 residues. Germline loops: CDR1 MDHEN, CDR2 SYDVKM. V lost 4 bases and J 0 bases, leaving 10 bases between the germline ends. The CDR3 nucleotides are TGTGCCAGCAGTTCGCAGACAAGAGCCAAAAACATTCAGTACTTC. It is translated as CASSSQTRAKNIQYF. Based on the CDR3 plus reference TRBV28 and TRBJ2-4, the full variable domain is DVKVTQSSRYLVKRTGEKVFLECVQDMDHENMFWYRQDPGLGLRLIYFSYDVKMKEKGDIPEGYSVSREKKERFSLILESASTNQTSMYLCASSSQTRAKNIQYFGAGTRLSVL.

The CDR3 region is CSAGVWIRQETQYF. The CDR3 nucleotides are TGCAGTGCCGGGGTGTGGATTAGACAAGAGACCCAGTACTTC. The chain uses TRBV20-1 and TRBJ2-5, with D possibly being TRBD2 (5 bases). The CDR3 totals 14 residues. In germline, CDR1 is DFQATT, CDR2 SNEGSKA (reference sequence). V gave up 6 bases and J gave up 2 bases, with 16 bases separating them.

In this sample, this clonotype turned up a few times. This chain joins TRBV5-1 and TRBJ1-6, with 8 bases that match TRBD1. This CDR3 is built from 15 residues. CDR1 SGHRS and CDR2 YFSETQ come from the germline V gene. The J segment lost 4 bases and the V segment lost 4 bases, leaving 4 bases of the junction unmatched. The CDR3 DNA follows: TGCGCCAGCAGCGATGGACAGGGATATAATTCACCCCTCCACTTT. Translating it yields CASSDGQGYNSPLHF.

This clonotype has just a few counts. The V call is TRBV4-1, the J call TRBJ2-6, with 8 bases fitting TRBD2. CDR3 length equals 20 residues. The V gene's germline CDR1 is MGHRA and CDR2 YSYEKL. Germline trimming cut 0 bases from V and 3 bases from J; bases unmatched to any gene: 13. CDR3 residues: CASSQELRAGANLGANVLTF. In DNA form, the CDR3 reads TGCGCCAGCAGCCAAGAACTCCGAGCGGGAGCGAACCTTGGGGCCAACGTCCTGACTTTC.

V usage is TRBV10-1 and J usage is TRBJ2-5; D might be TRBD1 (5 bases). Germline CDR1 WNHNN, CDR2 SYGVQD (reference sequence). The CDR3 extends over 14 amino acids. Trimming cost V 8 bases and J 6 bases, with 19 bases left between them. The CDR3 DNA reads as TGCGCCAGCCAAAGGTGGGGCAATCTCAAGACCCAGTACTTC. Its protein is CASQRWGNLKTQYF.

V gene TRBV20-1 combines with J gene TRBJ2-7, with 9 bases aligning to TRBD1. The V segment lost 3 bases and the J segment 0 bases; nucleotides outside the gene matches: 6. Germline V gene data show CDR1 as DFQATT and CDR2 as SNEGSKA (reference sequence). The CDR3 extends over 15 amino acids. The CDR3 loop reads CSASAPGQGSYEQYF. DNA for the CDR3: TGCAGTGCTAGTGCTCCGGGACAGGGCTCCTACGAGCAGTACTTC.

This clonotype was recorded at least ten times. This chain joins TRBV30 and TRBJ2-4, with 8 bases lining up with TRBD1. CDR1 is GTSNPN and CDR2 is SVGIG in the germline V gene (reference sequence). The CDR3 is 13 amino acids. The junction had 5 bases not matched to a gene; V was cut back by 4 bases and J by 6 bases. As DNA, the CDR3 is TGTGCCTGGAACCAGGGGGCAGGAAACATTCAGTACTTC. Protein: CAWNQGAGNIQYF.

As DNA, the CDR3 is TGTGCCAGCTCACCATCATCACAAGCCTACGAGCAGTACTTC. It yields the protein CASSPSSQAYEQYF. J is TRBJ2-7 and V is TRBV18; D is uncertain. Trimming took off 2 bases at V and 2 bases at J, with 10 bases between the two ends. The germline V gene encodes CDR1 KGHSH and CDR2 LQKENI. The CDR3 consists of 14 residues.

Only a few counts were recorded for this clonotype. CDR3 sequence reads: CSVEDTSSGNTIYF. DNA for the CDR3: TGCAGCGTTGAGGACACGAGCTCTGGAAACACCATATATTTT. This sequence joins TRBV29-1 and TRBJ1-3; weak D call: TRBD1 (5 bases). Germline-derived CDR1 and CDR2 are SQVTM and ANQGSEA. This CDR3 contains 14 residues. Trimming pared 3 bases from V and 0 bases from J, leaving 9 bases between. Full variable domain (remainder filled in from reference TRBV29-1 and TRBJ1-3): SAVISQKPSRDICQRGTSLTIQCQVDSQVTMMFWYRQQPGQSLTLIATANQGSEATYESGFVIDKFPISRPNLTFSTLTVSNMSPEDSSIYLCSVEDTSSGNTIYFGEGSWLTVV.

The J gene is TRBJ2-7, the V gene TRBV7-6, with D possibly matching TRBD1 (5 bases). V lost 1 base and J 6 bases, leaving 19 bases between the germline ends. Germline-derived CDR1 and CDR2 are SGHVS and FNYEAQ. This CDR3 spans 16 amino acids. The CDR3 protein is CASSLGVAGFVGEQYF. CDR3 in DNA: TGTGCCAGCAGCTTAGGCGTTGCAGGGTTTGTCGGCGAGCAGTACTTC.

This chain joins TRBV15 and TRBJ2-7, with 11 bases aligning to TRBD2. CDR1 and CDR2 (germline): LNHNV, YYDKDF (reference sequence). The CDR3 length is 15 residues. J lost 2 bases, V lost 5 bases, and 5 bases had no gene match. The CDR3 coding sequence is TGTGCCACCAGCGGCGGGACTAGCGGACCCTACGAGCAGTACTTC. Amino acids: CATSGGTSGPYEQYF.

The J gene is TRBJ1-2, the V gene TRBV18, with 7 positions matching TRBD1. Germline V CDR1 and CDR2: KGHSH, LQKENI. The CDR3 spans 18 residues. V lost 2 bases, J lost 0 bases, and 12 bases stayed unmatched. The CDR3 DNA is TGTGCCAGCTCACCAGCTACGACCGACAGGGTTCCTAACTATGGCTACACCTTC. Amino acids: CASSPATTDRVPNYGYTF.

This chain uses TRBV5-5 with TRBJ2-7; D uncertain. Germline-derived CDR1 and CDR2 are SGHKS and YYEKEE (reference sequence). This CDR3 has 14 amino acids. The germline V and J ends were trimmed by 0 bases and 2 bases, with 9 bases remaining between them. The CDR3 DNA reads TGTGCCAGCAGCTTGGAGAGTACGACCTACGAGCAGTACTTC. Protein product: CASSLESTTYEQYF.

This clonotype was observed once. The genes are TRBV20-1 and TRBJ1-6, with 8 bases matching TRBD1. This CDR3 spans 13 amino acids. Germline CDR1 reads DFQATT; CDR2 reads SNEGSKA (reference sequence). J gave up 8 bases and V 3 bases, and 3 bases lay outside the gene matches. The CDR3 bases are TGCAGTGCTAGGGACAGGGCGGATTCACCCCTCCACTTT. It is translated as CSARDRADSPLHF.

The rearrangement joins TRBV20-1 to TRBJ2-1; 11 positions match TRBD2. From germline, CDR1 is DFQATT and CDR2 SNEGSKA (reference sequence). V lost 6 bases to trimming and J lost 3 bases; unmatched junction nucleotides: 4. The CDR3 has 14 amino acids. The CDR3 DNA reads as TGCAGTGCAAGGACTAGCGGGTACTACAATGAGCAGTTCTTC. This gives the protein CSARTSGYYNEQFF.

This clonotype was detected a few times. The rearrangement links TRBV7-9 to TRBJ2-5; D is ambiguous. CDR1 and CDR2 (germline): SEHNR, FQNEAQ (reference sequence). V was clipped by 5 bases and J by 3 bases, with 10 bases between them. This CDR3 has 13 amino acids. Here the CDR3 reads CASSGMQKETQYF. The CDR3 DNA reads as TGTGCCAGCAGCGGTATGCAGAAAGAGACCCAGTACTTC.

This clonotype has a count of ten or more. V is TRBV6-5 and J is TRBJ2-7; TRBD1 agrees at 9 bases. V shed 8 bases and J 2 bases; nucleotides not matched to a gene: 4. CDR3 length equals 13 residues. In germline, CDR1 is MNHEY, CDR2 SVGAGI. The CDR3 reads CASRTGAAYEQYF. The CDR3 DNA follows: TGTGCCAGCCGGACAGGGGCAGCCTACGAGCAGTACTTC.

For this clonotype: Since a much larger clone is just one base distant, this may be a read error. The conserved phenylalanine or tryptophan is not found at the CDR3 terminus, so this likely reflects a read error. The V gene is TRBV28, the J gene TRBJ2-6; D is perhaps TRBD1 or TRBD2 (5 bases each). The germline gives CDR1 MDHEN, CDR2 SYDVKM. CDR3 length: 18 amino acids. V lost 4 bases and J 1 base, leaving 17 bases between the germline ends. The CDR3 nucleotides read TGTGCCAGCAGTTCCGGGACGGGATCTGTGTCTGGGGCCAACGTCCTGACTGTC. It codes for CASSSGTGSVSGANVLTV.